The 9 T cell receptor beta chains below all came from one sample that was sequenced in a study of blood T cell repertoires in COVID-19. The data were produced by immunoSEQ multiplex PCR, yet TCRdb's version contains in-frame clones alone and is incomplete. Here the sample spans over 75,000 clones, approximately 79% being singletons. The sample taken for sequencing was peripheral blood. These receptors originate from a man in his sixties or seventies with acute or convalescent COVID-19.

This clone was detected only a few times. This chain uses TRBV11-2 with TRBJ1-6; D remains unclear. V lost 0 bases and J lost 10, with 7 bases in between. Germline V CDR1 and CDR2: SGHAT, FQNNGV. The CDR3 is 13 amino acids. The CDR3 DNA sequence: TGTGCCAGCAGCTTAGATCCGCGGTCACCCCTCCACTTT. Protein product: CASSLDPRSPLHF.

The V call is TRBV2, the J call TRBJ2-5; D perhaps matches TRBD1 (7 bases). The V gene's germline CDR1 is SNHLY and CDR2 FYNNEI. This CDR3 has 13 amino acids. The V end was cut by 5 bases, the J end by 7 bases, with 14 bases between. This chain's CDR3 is CASSLRQGGTQYF. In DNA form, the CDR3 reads TGTGCCAGCAGTCTTAGACAGGGAGGGACCCAGTACTTC.

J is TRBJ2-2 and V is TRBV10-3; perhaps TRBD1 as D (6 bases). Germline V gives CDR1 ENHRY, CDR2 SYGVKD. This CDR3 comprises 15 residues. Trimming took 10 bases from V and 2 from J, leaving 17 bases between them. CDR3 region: CATSRAGANTGELFF. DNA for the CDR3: TGTGCCACCTCAAGGGCAGGGGCCAACACCGGGGAGCTGTTTTTT.

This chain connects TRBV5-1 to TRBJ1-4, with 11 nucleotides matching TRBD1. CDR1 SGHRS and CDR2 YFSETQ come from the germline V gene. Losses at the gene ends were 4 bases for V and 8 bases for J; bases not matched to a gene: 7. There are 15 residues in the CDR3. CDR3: CASSRTGQGAEKLFF. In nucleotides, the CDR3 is TGCGCCAGCAGCCGGACCGGACAGGGGGCAGAAAAACTGTTTTTT. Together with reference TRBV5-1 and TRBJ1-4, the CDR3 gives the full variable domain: KAGVTQTPRYLIKTRGQQVTLSCSPISGHRSVSWYQQTPGQGLQFLFEYFSETQRNKGNFPGRFSGRQFSNSRSEMNVSTLELGDSALYLCASSRTGQGAEKLFFGSGTQLSVL.

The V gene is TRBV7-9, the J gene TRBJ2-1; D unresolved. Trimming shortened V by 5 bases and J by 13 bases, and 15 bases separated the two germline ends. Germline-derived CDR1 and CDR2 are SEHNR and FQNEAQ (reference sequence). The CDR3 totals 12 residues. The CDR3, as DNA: TGTGCCAGCAGCCCCCCCTCAGAGGCCCAGTTCTTC. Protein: CASSPPSEAQFF.

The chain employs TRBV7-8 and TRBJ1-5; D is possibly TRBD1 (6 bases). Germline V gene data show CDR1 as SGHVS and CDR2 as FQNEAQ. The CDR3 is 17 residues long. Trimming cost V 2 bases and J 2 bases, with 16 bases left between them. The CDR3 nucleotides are TGTGCCAGCAGCTTAACTACGGGGGGCGTTGGCAATCAGCCCCAGCATTTT. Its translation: CASSLTTGGVGNQPQHF.

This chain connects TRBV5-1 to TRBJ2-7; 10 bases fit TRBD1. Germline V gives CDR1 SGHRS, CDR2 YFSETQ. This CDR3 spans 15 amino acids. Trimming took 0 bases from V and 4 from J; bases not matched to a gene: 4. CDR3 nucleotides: TGCGCCAGCAGCTTGGCGGGACAGGGGCAATACGAGCAGTACTTC. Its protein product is CASSLAGQGQYEQYF. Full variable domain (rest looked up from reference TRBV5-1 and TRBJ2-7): KAGVTQTPRYLIKTRGQQVTLSCSPISGHRSVSWYQQTPGQGLQFLFEYFSETQRNKGNFPGRFSGRQFSNSRSEMNVSTLELGDSALYLCASSLAGQGQYEQYFGPGTRLTVT.

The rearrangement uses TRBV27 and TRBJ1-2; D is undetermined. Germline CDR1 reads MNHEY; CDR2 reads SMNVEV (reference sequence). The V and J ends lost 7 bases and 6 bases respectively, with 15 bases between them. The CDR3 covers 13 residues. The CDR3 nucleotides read TGTGCCAGCAAGGCCTCGGGGAGTGATGGCTACACCTTC. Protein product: CASKASGSDGYTF.

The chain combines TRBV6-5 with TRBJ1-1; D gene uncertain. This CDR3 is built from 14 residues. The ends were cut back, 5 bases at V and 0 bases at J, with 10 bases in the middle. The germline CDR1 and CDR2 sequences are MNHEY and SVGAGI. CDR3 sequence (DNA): TGTGCCAGCAGTCGGAGTTCGCTGAACACTGAAGCTTTCTTT. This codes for CASSRSSLNTEAFF.